This TCR beta chain was found in a study of cytomegalovirus exposure and HLA in healthy donors. Overall study findings and caveats: Apart from CMV serostatus, no immune exposure information was available.

Germline CDR1 SGHVS, CDR2 FQNEAQ. This CDR3 contains 16 residues. J lost 8 bases, V lost 2 bases, and 5 bases had no gene match. Points on this clone: Antigen unknown.

The PCR employed 60 Vbeta primers together with 13 Jbeta primers. TCRdb keeps only in-frame clones here, not all; method: immunoSEQ multiplex PCR. The sample yields 180,000 or so clones, over 75% seen once. Those who donated were healthy bone marrow donors. When sampled, the donors appeared nominally healthy, though they likely had unrecorded immune exposures. The origin of this receptor is a man between 18 and 35 years old in good health and CMV-seropositive. This rearrangement joins TRBV7-8 to TRBJ1-6; 11 nucleotides line up with TRBD1. The sample consisted of PBMCs. CDR3 sequence reads: CASSLWPGQGDSPLHF. The CDR3 DNA sequence: TGTGCCAGCAGCTTATGGCCGGGACAGGGGGATTCACCCCTCCACTTT.